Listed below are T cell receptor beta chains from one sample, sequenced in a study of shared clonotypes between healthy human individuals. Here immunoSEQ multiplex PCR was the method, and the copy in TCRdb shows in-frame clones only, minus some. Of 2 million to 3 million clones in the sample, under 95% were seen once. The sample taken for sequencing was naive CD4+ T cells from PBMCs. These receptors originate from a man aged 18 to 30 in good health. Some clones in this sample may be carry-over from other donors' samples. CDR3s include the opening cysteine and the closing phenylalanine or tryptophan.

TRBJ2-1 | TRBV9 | CASSRGGGSSYNEQFF
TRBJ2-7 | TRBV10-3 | CATRESSSAYEQYF
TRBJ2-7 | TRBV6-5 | CASSYSQTVYSYEQYF
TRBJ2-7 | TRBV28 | CASSPDRIHEQYF
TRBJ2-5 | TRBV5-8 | CASSLGLAGDETQYF
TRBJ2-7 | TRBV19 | CASSIVGRSIGNYEQYF
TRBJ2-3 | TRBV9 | CASSVGTTTDTQYF
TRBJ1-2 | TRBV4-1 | CASSRPGTYGYTF
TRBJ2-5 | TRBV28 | CASSSTETGVETQYF
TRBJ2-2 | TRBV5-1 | CASSLFTGELFF
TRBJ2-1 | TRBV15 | CATSRDGQLAGVYNEQFF
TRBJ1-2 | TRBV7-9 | CASSLPPEGYTF
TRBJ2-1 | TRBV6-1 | CATRDRVQDNEQFF
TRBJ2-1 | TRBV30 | CAWSIGTTKFNEQFF
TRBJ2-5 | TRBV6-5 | CASSSRAETQYF
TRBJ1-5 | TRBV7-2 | CASSLRGGSQPQHF
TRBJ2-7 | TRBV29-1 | CSALGGKSYEQYF
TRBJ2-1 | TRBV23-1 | CASSQSRGPYNEQFF
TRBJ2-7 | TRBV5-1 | CASISGAPNGEQYF
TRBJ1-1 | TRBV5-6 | CASSWGQNTEAFF
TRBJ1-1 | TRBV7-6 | CASSTRTGGNTEAFF
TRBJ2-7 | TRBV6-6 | CASSSSSGNYEQYF
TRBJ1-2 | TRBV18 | CASSPDSITISTF
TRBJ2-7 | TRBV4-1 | CASTWDSLSPYEQYF
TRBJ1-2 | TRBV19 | CASSPRPGYGYTF
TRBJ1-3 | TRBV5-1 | CASSPGHSSGNTIYF
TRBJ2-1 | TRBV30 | CAWTLLAGGGGKQFF
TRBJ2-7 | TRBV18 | CASSPPSGYEQYF
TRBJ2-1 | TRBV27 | CASSSLIPSNQFF
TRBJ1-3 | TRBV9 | CASSVALGAGNTIYF
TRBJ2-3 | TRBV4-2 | CASSHRTGSDTQYF
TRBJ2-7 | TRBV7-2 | CASSLGHQIPYEQYF
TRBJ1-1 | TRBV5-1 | CASSETVTEAFF
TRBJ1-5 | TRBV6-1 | CASGGERHQPQHF
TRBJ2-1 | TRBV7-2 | CASSLELVTNEQFF
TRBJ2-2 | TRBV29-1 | CSAATQNTGELFF